This entry features one TCR beta chain sequence. The antigen remains unidentified. These data belong to a study of graft-versus-host responses after intestinal transplantation. Turning to the study itself: Every recipient underwent anti-thymocyte globulin induction, then tacrolimus and steroids for three to four years.

Generated by immunoSEQ multiplex PCR, the TCRdb table keeps only in-frame clones and is missing some. The table includes some 130,000 clones, approximately 90% detected once. The CDR3 has 14 residues. V was cut by 2 bases and J by 2 bases, with 11 bases left in between. CDR1 is SGHRS, CDR2 YFSETQ, per germline. The material was unstimulated CD4+ T cells sorted from spleen or lymph node cells, obtained before intestinal transplant. The chain is built from TRBV5-1 and TRBJ2-7; tentatively, D is TRBD1 (6 bases). This TCR derives from a human donor who received an intestinal transplant. CDR3 sequence (DNA): TGCGCCAGCAGCTTCGGTGGGGACACCTACGAGCAGTACTTC. Protein product: CASSFGGDTYEQYF.